Listed below are T cell receptor beta chains from one sample, sequenced in a study of CD8 T cells in ankylosing spondylitis. TCRdb ran MiXCR on the 5' RACE reads and lists one entry per CDR3 protein. The sample lists some 330,000 distinct CDR3 sequences, roughly 8% seen once, with about 15% in the top ten. Material: blood, either unsorted or a sorted T cell fraction (not recorded which). These receptors were taken from a male donor with ankylosing spondylitis. Each CDR3 is given with its conserved first and last residue. D genes are given only for firm matches. Only part of the rows carry a size: once, few, many, or a class if the clone is expanded.

>.|TRBV30|.|TRBJ2-2
CAWSVLGTYTGELFF
TGTGCCTGGAGTGTACTCGGGACCTACACCGGGGAGCTGTTTTTT
>.|TRBV7-9|TRBD1|TRBJ1-2
CASSLADRVRGYTF
TGTGCCAGCAGCTTAGCGGACAGGGTGCGTGGCTACACCTTC
>many|TRBV20-1|.|TRBJ2-1
CSASGLASAFF
TGCAGTGCTAGTGGCCTAGCCTCGGCGTTCTTC
>many|TRBV28|.|TRBJ2-3
CASRLVTTTDTQYF
TGTGCCAGCAGGCTAGTAACGACCACAGATACGCAGTATTTT
>.|TRBV9|.|TRBJ2-3
CASSVGTTKLPDTQYF
TGTGCCAGCAGCGTAGGAACTACCAAGTTACCAGATACGCAGTATTTT
>many|TRBV29-1|TRBD1|TRBJ2-1
CSVFSGTVHNEQFF
TGCAGCGTCTTTTCCGGGACAGTACACAATGAGCAGTTCTTC
>.|TRBV6-2/TRBV6-3|.|TRBJ1-5
CASSYEGVSQPQHF
TGTGCCAGCAGTTACGAAGGGGTGAGTCAGCCCCAGCATTTT
>few|TRBV20-1|TRBD1|TRBJ2-2
CSAQNRGTGELFF
TGCAGTGCTCAGAACAGGGGCACGGGGGAGCTGTTTTTT
>.|TRBV29-1|.|TRBJ2-2
CSVGGNTGELFF
TGCAGCGTGGGGGGGAACACCGGGGAGCTGTTTTTT
>few|TRBV9|TRBD2|TRBJ2-1
CASSPRLAGGEQFF
TGTGCCAGCAGCCCACGACTAGCGGGAGGTGAGCAGTTCTTC
>.|TRBV20-1|.|TRBJ2-1
CSGLYYNEQFF
TGCAGTGGACTCTACTACAATGAGCAGTTCTTC
>many|TRBV5-6|TRBD2|TRBJ2-7
CASSLSPSGFYEQYF
TGTGCCAGCAGCCTGTCTCCTAGCGGATTCTACGAGCAGTACTTC
>.|TRBV28|TRBD1|TRBJ2-2
CASRLRGQGRTGELFF
TGTGCCAGCAGGCTGAGAGGACAGGGGAGGACCGGGGAGCTGTTTTTT
>many|TRBV24-1|TRBD2|TRBJ2-1
CATSDSRLAGVDYNEQFF
TGTGCCACCAGTGATTCCCGACTAGCGGGAGTTGACTACAATGAGCAGTTCTTC
>.|TRBV5-1|.|TRBJ2-1
CASSDRLPPSSNEQFF
TGCGCCAGCAGCGACCGCCTACCTCCCTCCTCGAATGAGCAGTTCTTC
>few|TRBV20-1|.|TRBJ2-7
CSARGGGLADRGQYF
TGCAGTGCCAGGGGAGGCGGGCTAGCGGATCGGGGGCAGTACTTC
>.|TRBV7-2|.|TRBJ1-5
CASSPLGGANQPQHF
TGTGCCAGCAGCCCCCTGGGAGGGGCCAATCAGCCCCAGCATTTT